The 15 T cell receptor beta chains below come from one sample, sequenced in a study of T cell responses to AZD1222 COVID-19 vaccine. TCRdb's table, derived via immunoSEQ multiplex PCR, lists solely in-frame clones and lacks some. The table lists 120,000 to 150,000 clones, around 90% of them singletons. Sample: peripheral blood, taken on day 0 of AZD1222 vaccination. These receptors came from an adult in good health.

The gene calls are TRBV28 and TRBJ2-2, with 8 bases that match TRBD1. The CDR3 is made up of 14 amino acids. Germline V gene lookup returns CDR1 MDHEN and CDR2 SYDVKM. V lost 5 bases and J lost 1; bases outside the gene matches: 0. CDR3 coding DNA: TGTGCCAGCAGTGACAGGGGGAACACCGGGGAGCTGTTTTTT. It translates to CASSDRGNTGELFF.

This chain links TRBV9 with TRBJ1-3; the D is unclear. Between the trimmed V and J ends, which lost 3 bases and 0 bases, there was a span of 10 bases. The V gene's germline CDR1 is SGDLS and CDR2 YYNGEE. The CDR3 spans 15 residues. CDR3 coding DNA: TGTGCCAGCAGCGGACACAGTGTCTCTGGAAACACCATATATTTT. This codes for CASSGHSVSGNTIYF.

The chain couples TRBV5-6 to TRBJ2-7; the D is unclear. The CDR3 has 17 amino acids. Germline lookup yields CDR1 SGHDT and CDR2 YYEEEE. V lost 0 bases, J lost 3 bases, and 19 bases lay in between. The CDR3 protein is CASSLDPLSPPDYEQYF. The CDR3 coding sequence is TGTGCCAGCAGCTTGGACCCGTTAAGCCCCCCCGACTACGAGCAGTACTTC.

This clone was detected only once. This chain links TRBV5-1 with TRBJ1-4; TRBD1 matches 9 bases. The J segment lost 7 bases and the V segment lost 0 bases, leaving 4 bases of the junction unmatched. This CDR3 is 15 amino acids long. Germline CDR1 and CDR2: SGHRS and YFSETQ. The CDR3 loop is CASSLDGDRVEKLFF. CDR3 coding DNA: TGCGCCAGCAGCTTGGACGGGGACAGGGTTGAAAAACTGTTTTTT.

The rearrangement links TRBV4-3 to TRBJ1-2; a possible D gene is TRBD1 (5 bases). Germline-derived CDR1 and CDR2 are LGHNA and YSLEER. V was cut by 4 bases and J by 4 bases, with 13 bases left in between. This CDR3 spans 14 amino acids. The CDR3 loop is CASSPMTVGYGYTF. The CDR3 DNA sequence: TGCGCCAGCAGCCCAATGACAGTGGGCTATGGCTACACCTTC.

The chain is built from TRBV14 and TRBJ2-1; D could derive from TRBD1 or TRBD2 (6 bases each). The CDR3 loop spans 16 amino acids. In germline, CDR1 is SGHDN, CDR2 FVKESK. The V and J ends lost 3 bases and 6 bases respectively, with 18 bases between them. CDR3 bases: TGTGCCAGCAGCCAGGACTACAGGGTGGGACGCAATGAGCAGTTCTTC. The encoded protein is CASSQDYRVGRNEQFF.

The chain is built from TRBV5-5 and TRBJ2-3; 8 bases are a match to TRBD1. This CDR3 spans 17 amino acids. In germline, CDR1 is SGHKS, CDR2 YYEKEE (reference sequence). J gave up 5 bases and V 4 bases, and 15 bases lay outside the gene matches. The CDR3 sequence is CASSRTSRQGYKDTQYF. CDR3 nucleotide sequence: TGTGCCAGCAGCCGAACCTCTAGACAGGGGTATAAAGATACGCAGTATTTT.

By sample share, this clone is medium-sized. The chain employs TRBV29-1 and TRBJ2-5; TRBD1 aligns across 8 bases. V dropped 2 bases and J dropped 2; count of bases not matched to a gene: 7. This CDR3 spans 15 amino acids. CDR1 is SQVTM and CDR2 is ANQGSEA in the germline V gene. Written as DNA, the CDR3 is TGCAGCGTTGAACCCGGGACAGGACGACAAGAGACCCAGTACTTC. Its translation is CSVEPGTGRQETQYF.

The V and J genes are TRBV28 and TRBJ2-2, with D perhaps matching TRBD1 (6 bases). Germline assignment: CDR1 MDHEN and CDR2 SYDVKM. Trimming took 7 bases from V and 3 from J, leaving 18 bases between them. CDR3 length: 16 amino acids. This CDR3 is CASTLGGPGDTGELFF. In DNA, the CDR3 is TGTGCCAGCACCCTGGGCGGTCCAGGGGACACCGGGGAGCTGTTTTTT.

V gene TRBV5-5 combines with J gene TRBJ1-1, with no clear D. Germline CDR1 SGHKS, CDR2 YYEKEE (reference sequence). This CDR3 has 14 residues. V was pared by 4 bases and J by 3 bases, with 13 bases between. In DNA form, the CDR3 reads TGTGCCAGCAGCCGATACACCGGGCACACTGAAGCTTTCTTT. Translation: CASSRYTGHTEAFF.

This clone was counted a single time. The chain uses TRBV3-1 (or the pseudogene TRBV3-2) and TRBJ1-2, with 7 bases fitting TRBD1. Germline V CDR1 and CDR2: LGHDT, YNNKEL (reference sequence). CDR3 size: 14 residues. V lost 5 bases, J lost 4 bases, and 7 bases stayed unmatched. The DNA for the CDR3 is TGTGCCAGCAGCGTACGACAGGGTAGCTATGGCTACACCTTC. Protein sequence: CASSVRQGSYGYTF.

This rearrangement joins TRBV19 to TRBJ2-6; the D is unclear. The CDR3 contains 12 residues. V was trimmed by 6 bases and J by 4 bases, leaving 4 bases between them. Germline-derived CDR1 and CDR2 are LNHDA and SQIVND (reference sequence). CDR3 sequence: CASRYGANVLTF. The CDR3 nucleotides are TGTGCCAGTAGGTACGGGGCCAACGTCCTGACTTTC.

This chain connects TRBV29-1 to TRBJ1-2; no clear D. The germline V and J ends were trimmed by 4 bases and 8 bases, with 11 bases remaining between them. The CDR3 loop spans 11 amino acids. CDR1 and CDR2 (germline): SQVTM, ANQGSEA. The CDR3 region has the DNA TGCAGCGTTGGTGGGCCATTCGGCTACACCTTC. Its translation is CSVGGPFGYTF.

This clone was seen only once. This rearrangement joins TRBV7-9 to TRBJ1-2; D perhaps matches TRBD1 (6 bases). V was cut by 8 bases and J by 9 bases, with 22 bases left in between. The CDR3 is made up of 14 amino acids. The germline CDR1 and CDR2 sequences are SEHNR and FQNEAQ (reference sequence). The CDR3 region has the DNA TGTGCCAGCTCCATCCCCTCGGACAGAGGGAGCTACACCTTC. Amino acids: CASSIPSDRGSYTF.

The rearrangement uses TRBV6-5 and TRBJ2-3; D possibly corresponds to TRBD1 (5 bases). This CDR3 has 13 amino acids. Between the trimmed V and J ends, which lost 11 bases and 1 base, there was a span of 13 bases. Germline CDR1 and CDR2: MNHEY and SVGAGI. CDR3 region: CAGRSTGTDTQYF. The CDR3 region has the DNA TGTGCCGGGCGATCGACAGGCACAGATACGCAGTATTTT.